A single TCR beta chain is shown here with its context. This specimen comes from a study of T cell changes during pregnancy in multiple sclerosis. Trimming removed 5 bases at V and 0 bases at J, with 14 bases between. This CDR3 comprises 16 residues. Germline assignment: CDR1 LNHDA and CDR2 SQIVND (reference sequence). TCRdb keeps only in-frame clones here, not all; method: immunoSEQ multiplex PCR. Here the sample spans 50,000 or so clones, 92% being singletons. The TCR originated in a female donor with multiple sclerosis, enrolled in a pregnancy study. The chain is built from TRBV19 and TRBJ2-4; D may be TRBD1 (5 bases). Sequences were derived from peripheral blood, sampled in the third trimester of pregnancy. For the CDR3, the DNA is TGTGCCAGTAGTCCCGACAGCCGACTAGCCAAAAACATTCAGTACTTC. Protein sequence: CASSPDSRLAKNIQYF.